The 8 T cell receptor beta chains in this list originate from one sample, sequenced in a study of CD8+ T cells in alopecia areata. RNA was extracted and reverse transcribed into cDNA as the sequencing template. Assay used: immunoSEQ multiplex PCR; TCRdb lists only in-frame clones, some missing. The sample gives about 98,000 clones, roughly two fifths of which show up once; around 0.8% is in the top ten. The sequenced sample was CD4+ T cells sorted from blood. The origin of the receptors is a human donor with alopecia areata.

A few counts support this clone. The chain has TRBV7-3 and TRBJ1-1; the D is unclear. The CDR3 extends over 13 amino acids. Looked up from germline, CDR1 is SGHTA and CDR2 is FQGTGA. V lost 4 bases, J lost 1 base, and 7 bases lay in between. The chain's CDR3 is CASSWTRNTEAFF. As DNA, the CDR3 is TGTGCCAGCAGCTGGACGCGGAACACTGAAGCTTTCTTT.

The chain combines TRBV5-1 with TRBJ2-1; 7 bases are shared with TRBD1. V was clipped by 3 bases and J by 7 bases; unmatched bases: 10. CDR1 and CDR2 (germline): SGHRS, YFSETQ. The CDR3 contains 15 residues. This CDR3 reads CASSSRTGALNEQFF. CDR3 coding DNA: TGCGCCAGCAGCTCCAGGACAGGAGCCCTTAATGAGCAGTTCTTC.

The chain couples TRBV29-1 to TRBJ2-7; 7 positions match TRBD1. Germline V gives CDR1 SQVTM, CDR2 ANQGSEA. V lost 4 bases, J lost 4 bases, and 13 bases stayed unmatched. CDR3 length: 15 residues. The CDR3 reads CSVVSPGTDTYEQYF. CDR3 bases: TGCAGCGTTGTGTCCCCGGGGACAGACACATACGAGCAGTACTTC.

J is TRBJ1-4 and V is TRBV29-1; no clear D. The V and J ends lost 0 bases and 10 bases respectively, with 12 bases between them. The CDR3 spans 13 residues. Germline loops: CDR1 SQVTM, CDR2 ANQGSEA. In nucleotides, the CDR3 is TGCAGCGTTGAAGAGGGTGGACTAGGAAAACTGTTTTTT. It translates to CSVEEGGLGKLFF.

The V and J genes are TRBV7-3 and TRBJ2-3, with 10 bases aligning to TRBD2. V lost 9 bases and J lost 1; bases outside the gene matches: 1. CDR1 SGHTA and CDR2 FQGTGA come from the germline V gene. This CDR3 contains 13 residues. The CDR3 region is CASGLAGTDTQYF. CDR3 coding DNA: TGTGCCAGTGGACTAGCGGGCACAGATACGCAGTATTTT.

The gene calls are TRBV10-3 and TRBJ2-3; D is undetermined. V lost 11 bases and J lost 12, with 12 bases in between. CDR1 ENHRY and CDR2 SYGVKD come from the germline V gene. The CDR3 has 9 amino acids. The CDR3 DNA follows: TGTGCCCCCCCCTCGGCCCAGTATTTT. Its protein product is CAPPSAQYF.

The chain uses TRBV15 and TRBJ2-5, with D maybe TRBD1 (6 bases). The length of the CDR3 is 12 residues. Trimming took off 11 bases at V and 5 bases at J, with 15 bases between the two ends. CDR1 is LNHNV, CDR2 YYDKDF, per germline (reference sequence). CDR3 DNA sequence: TGTGCCGCAAGAGGGGGACGGGAGACCCAGTACTTC. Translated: CAARGGRETQYF.

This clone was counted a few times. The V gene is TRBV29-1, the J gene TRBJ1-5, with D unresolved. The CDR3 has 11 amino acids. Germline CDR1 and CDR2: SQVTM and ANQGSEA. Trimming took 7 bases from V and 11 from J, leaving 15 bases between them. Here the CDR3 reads CSGWSSGAQHF. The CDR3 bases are TGCAGCGGTTGGTCATCCGGGGCCCAGCATTTT.